The present entry profiles one TCR beta chain with its context. Other nucleotide sequences from this sample produce the same CDR3. CDR1 and CDR2 from the germline V gene are KGHSH and LQKENI. V was shortened by 3 bases and J by 4 bases, with 7 bases between the two germline ends. The CDR3 is 13 residues long. This sample is drawn from a study of blood T cell repertoires in COVID-19. At the level of the study: COVID-19 samples collected from the United States, Italy and Spain covered acute and convalescent phases. T cells, B-cell-depleted T cells, or PBMCs provided the cDNA or gDNA that served as material.

Original data processing: From reference gene primer amplification, estimates of nucleated cell counts were derived. Produced via immunoSEQ multiplex PCR; TCRdb's table is partial and in-frame only. For V, J and clone size, that table is used; D and trimming come from the DNA. The data show some 130,000 clones, around 73% seen once. Sequencing was done on a sample of peripheral blood. V is TRBV18 and J is TRBJ1-3, with D tentatively TRBD1 (6 bases). The sequence derives from a man aged 55 to 70 who had recovered from COVID-19. This CDR3 reads CASSPGQGNTIYF. CDR3 sequence (DNA): TGTGCCAGCTCACCCGGACAGGGAAACACCATATATTTT.